One and the same sample provided the 3 T cell receptor beta chains below, sequenced in a study of T cells in Graves' hyperthyroidism and ophthalmopathy. From RNA transcripts, TCR beta CDR3 regions were amplified. With the HTBI primer set, the TCR CDR3 went through a first round of RT-PCR. TCRdb passed the multiplex PCR reads through MiXCR, listing each CDR3 protein once. The sample carries about 640,000 distinct CDR3 sequences, less than 25% recorded once. The sequenced sample consisted of blood. All receptors come from a young man with Graves' ophthalmopathy.

Comments on this clonotype: An end of the junction differs from the germline gene, which may be a read error. This sequence joins TRBV28 and TRBJ1-5; no definite D call. The germline V gene encodes CDR1 MDHEN and CDR2 SYDVKM. The CDR3 has 16 amino acids. CDR3 protein: CASGLALGSSNQPQHF. The CDR3 coding sequence is TGTGCCAGCGGTTTAGCCCTGGGTTCCAGCAATCAGCCCCAGCATTTT.

This clonotype was recorded at least ten times. The chain couples TRBV11-2 to TRBJ2-7; TRBD2 agrees at 11 bases. V dropped 5 bases and J dropped 3; count of bases not matched to a gene: 12. Germline V gene sequence: CDR1 SGHAT, CDR2 FQNNGV. The CDR3 contains 17 residues. The CDR3 spells CASSPRGRLAGYYEQYF. CDR3 bases: TGTGCCAGCAGCCCAAGGGGTCGACTAGCGGGGTACTACGAGCAGTACTTC. Using reference TRBV11-2 and TRBJ2-7 for the parts outside the CDR3, the full variable domain is EAGVAQSPRYKIIEKRQSVAFWCNPISGHATLYWYQQILGQGPKLLIQFQNNGVVDDSQLPKDRFSAERLKGVDSTLKIQPAKLEDSAVYLCASSPRGRLAGYYEQYFGPGTRLTVT.

Written as DNA, the CDR3 is TGTGCCAGCAGTCTCTCATCAGGGGCGCTCTACGAGCAGTACTTC. This gives the protein CASSLSSGALYEQYF. The V and J genes are TRBV27 and TRBJ2-7, with TRBD1 as a possible D gene (6 bases). Deletions cut 5 bases from V and 3 bases from J, with 17 bases between. There are 15 residues in the CDR3. Germline CDR1 and CDR2: MNHEY and SMNVEV (reference sequence).